These 32 T cell receptor beta chains were all obtained from the same sample, sequenced in a study of shared clonotypes between healthy human individuals. Using immunoSEQ multiplex PCR, the repertoire was profiled, and TCRdb retains in-frame clones only, with some absent. The sample has more than 550,000 clones; 55% to 75% are singletons. Material for sequencing was memory CD4+ T cells sorted from blood. The subset denotes: CD45RA-negative fraction. The receptors originated from a woman in her twenties or thirties in good health.

This clone was seen only once. The rearrangement uses TRBV18 and TRBJ1-5; D call uncertain. Germline assignment: CDR1 KGHSH and CDR2 LQKENI. V dropped 3 bases and J dropped 3 bases, with 9 bases sitting between them. The CDR3 extends over 14 amino acids. The CDR3 reads CASSPPMINQPQHF. CDR3 sequence (DNA): TGTGCCAGCTCACCGCCGATGATCAATCAGCCCCAGCATTTT.

CDR3 sequence: CSALYTEAFF. The CDR3 DNA is TGCAGTGCTTTATATACTGAAGCTTTCTTT. The genes are TRBV20-1 and TRBJ1-1; D remains ambiguous. The CDR3 runs 10 residues. Trimming removed 5 bases at V and 5 bases at J, with 6 bases between. The germline gives CDR1 DFQATT, CDR2 SNEGSKA (reference sequence).

This clone was recorded a few times. V gene TRBV27 combines with J gene TRBJ2-1; a possible D gene is TRBD2 (6 bases). V gave up 8 bases and J gave up 6 bases, with 14 bases separating them. Germline lookup yields CDR1 MNHEY and CDR2 SMNVEV (reference sequence). The CDR3 contains 13 residues. The CDR3 sequence is CASRRLGGNEQFF. DNA of the CDR3: TGTGCCAGCCGGAGGTTGGGGGGCAATGAGCAGTTCTTC.

This chain uses TRBV2 with TRBJ2-1, with 13 bases that match TRBD2. The junction had 5 bases not matched to a gene; V was cut back by 4 bases and J by 8 bases. CDR1 SNHLY and CDR2 FYNNEI come from the germline V gene. The CDR3 is made up of 15 amino acids. CDR3: CASSAATSGRYEQFF. DNA for the CDR3: TGTGCCAGCAGTGCGGCGACTAGCGGGAGGTATGAGCAGTTCTTC.

The chain joins TRBV5-1 to TRBJ2-7; the match to TRBD2 covers 8 bases. CDR3 size: 16 residues. V shed 0 bases, J shed 2 bases, and the junction held 7 bases outside the gene matches. Germline CDR1 and CDR2: SGHRS and YFSETQ. CDR3 coding DNA: TGCGCCAGCAGCTTGGTTGGCGGGAGGAGAACCTACGAGCAGTACTTC. Its translation: CASSLVGGRRTYEQYF.

The genes are TRBV30 and TRBJ2-5, with 7 bases matching TRBD2. Germline V gene data show CDR1 as GTSNPN and CDR2 as SVGIG (reference sequence). The J segment lost 4 bases and the V segment lost 5 bases, leaving 7 bases of the junction unmatched. CDR3 length: 13 amino acids. The CDR3 loop is CAWGEGRIETQYF. For the CDR3, the DNA is TGTGCCTGGGGGGAGGGGCGCATAGAGACCCAGTACTTC.

The chain uses TRBV25-1 and TRBJ1-2; a weak D match, TRBD1 (5 bases). V was shortened by 10 bases and J by 4 bases, with 19 bases between the two germline ends. CDR1 is MGHDK and CDR2 is SYGVNS in the germline V gene. This CDR3 comprises 14 residues. This CDR3 reads CATSPRGDFYGYTF. The CDR3 DNA sequence: TGTGCCACCTCCCCAAGAGGGGATTTCTATGGCTACACCTTC.

This chain joins TRBV28 and TRBJ2-7; perhaps D is TRBD1 or TRBD2 (5 bases each). CDR1 is MDHEN and CDR2 is SYDVKM in the germline V gene. This CDR3 spans 15 amino acids. V lost 7 bases, J lost 1 base, and 17 bases lay in between. The DNA of the CDR3 is TGTGCCAGCAAAACAAAGTTGGGGGTTTCCTACGAGCAGTACTTC. Protein product: CASKTKLGVSYEQYF.

This clone has only a few counts. The chain carries TRBV9 and TRBJ2-2; 7 bases map to TRBD1. The germline gives CDR1 SGDLS, CDR2 YYNGEE. J lost 5 bases, V lost 6 bases, and 4 bases had no gene match. The CDR3 extends over 13 amino acids. This CDR3 is CASNRQGTGELFF. The DNA for the CDR3 is TGTGCCAGCAATCGACAGGGTACCGGGGAGCTGTTTTTT.

The V and J genes are TRBV7-2 and TRBJ2-3; 13 positions agree with TRBD2. V lost 5 bases and J lost 2; bases outside the gene matches: 7. Germline V gene lookup returns CDR1 SGHTA and CDR2 FQGNSA. This CDR3 is built from 17 residues. The DNA of the CDR3 is TGTGCCAGCAGCCCGAGACTAGCGGGAGGCATCACAGATACGCAGTATTTT. This codes for CASSPRLAGGITDTQYF.

V and J are TRBV5-1 and TRBJ2-7; maybe TRBD1 (6 bases). Trimming pared 4 bases from V and 0 bases from J, leaving 11 bases between. Germline CDR1 reads SGHRS; CDR2 reads YFSETQ. CDR3 length equals 14 residues. The CDR3 spells CASSRTDSSYEQYF. The CDR3 DNA is TGCGCCAGCAGCCGGACAGACAGCTCCTACGAGCAGTACTTC.

V and J are TRBV27 and TRBJ2-5, with TRBD2 matching over 9 bases. The germline V gene has CDR1 MNHEY and CDR2 SMNVEV (reference sequence). Trimming removed 0 bases from V and 4 bases from J; junction bases left unmatched: 3. The CDR3 runs to 15 residues. CDR3 residues: CASSLSSGRRETQYF. CDR3 in DNA: TGTGCCAGCAGTTTATCCAGCGGGAGGCGAGAGACCCAGTACTTC.

The chain is built from TRBV5-1 and TRBJ2-5; D remains unclear. Germline V gene sequence: CDR1 SGHRS, CDR2 YFSETQ. This CDR3 has 14 amino acids. The ends were cut back, 2 bases at V and 5 bases at J, with 13 bases in the middle. The CDR3 sequence: CASSFFPIEETQYF. The CDR3 bases are TGCGCCAGCAGCTTTTTCCCGATCGAGGAGACCCAGTACTTC.

The chain joins TRBV25-1 to TRBJ1-4; TRBD1 aligns across 10 bases. The CDR3 loop spans 15 amino acids. CDR1 and CDR2 (germline): MGHDK, SYGVNS. V was clipped by 6 bases and J by 5 bases; unmatched bases: 6. The CDR3 DNA is TGTGCCAGCAGACAAGACAGGGGGCGAAATGAAAAACTGTTTTTT. The encoded protein is CASRQDRGRNEKLFF.

The rearrangement uses TRBV7-3 and TRBJ2-2, with unresolved D. CDR1 is SGHTA, CDR2 FQGTGA, per germline. V was trimmed by 5 bases and J by 5 bases, leaving 9 bases between them. The CDR3 runs 13 residues. The CDR3 loop is CASSTHKTGELFF. For the CDR3, the DNA is TGTGCCAGCAGCACCCACAAGACCGGGGAGCTGTTTTTT.

CDR3 DNA sequence: TGTGCCAGCAGCTTGGAATTGGGCGGGAGCGGCATTCAGTACTTC. Amino acid sequence: CASSLELGGSGIQYF. The rearrangement joins TRBV5-6 to TRBJ2-4; 7 nucleotides agree with TRBD2. There are 15 residues in the CDR3. The trim removed 0 bases at V and 9 bases at J, leaving 9 bases unmatched. The germline gives CDR1 SGHDT, CDR2 YYEEEE.

There are a few counts of this clone. The chain couples TRBV5-1 to TRBJ1-1; TRBD1 is a possible D gene (6 bases). The V and J ends lost 4 bases and 3 bases respectively, with 7 bases between them. Germline V CDR1 and CDR2: SGHRS, YFSETQ. The CDR3 has 12 amino acids. The CDR3 loop reads CASSKGDTEAFF. The CDR3 coding sequence is TGCGCCAGCAGCAAGGGGGACACTGAAGCTTTCTTT. The full variable domain, its missing parts supplied by reference TRBV5-1 and TRBJ1-1, is KAGVTQTPRYLIKTRGQQVTLSCSPISGHRSVSWYQQTPGQGLQFLFEYFSETQRNKGNFPGRFSGRQFSNSRSEMNVSTLELGDSALYLCASSKGDTEAFFGQGTRLTVV.

This rearrangement joins TRBV5-1 to TRBJ2-1; D tentatively reads TRBD1 or TRBD2 (5 bases each). V dropped 5 bases and J dropped 13 bases, with 19 bases sitting between them. The germline CDR1 and CDR2 sequences are SGHRS and YFSETQ. CDR3 length equals 13 residues. CDR3 sequence reads: CASRDSFGTAQFF. CDR3 DNA sequence: TGCGCCAGCAGAGATTCTTTCGGGACCGCCCAGTTCTTC. The full variable domain, its missing parts supplied by reference TRBV5-1 and TRBJ2-1, is KAGVTQTPRYLIKTRGQQVTLSCSPISGHRSVSWYQQTPGQGLQFLFEYFSETQRNKGNFPGRFSGRQFSNSRSEMNVSTLELGDSALYLCASRDSFGTAQFFGPGTRLTVL.

With regard to this clone: At the DNA level, this CDR3 is encoded by other sequences in the same sample as well. The chain carries TRBV25-1 and TRBJ2-5; D gene ambiguous. The J call is in doubt because the DNA end fits TRBJ2-7 better. Germline assignment: CDR1 MGHDK and CDR2 SYGVNS. The CDR3 is 12 amino acids. The CDR3 sequence: CASSRGSYEQYF. CDR3 coding DNA: TGTGCCAGCAGTCGAGGATCCTACGAGCAGTACTTC.

This chain uses TRBV10-3 with TRBJ2-7, with TRBD2 as a possible D gene (6 bases). The CDR3 runs to 13 residues. Germline CDR1 reads ENHRY; CDR2 reads SYGVKD. V was shortened by 7 bases and J by 1 base, with 11 bases between the two germline ends. CDR3 bases: TGTGCCATCAACGCGGGGCCTTCCTACGAGCAGTACTTC. The encoded protein is CAINAGPSYEQYF.

V is TRBV11-2 and J is TRBJ2-3; TRBD1 agrees at 7 bases. V shed 5 bases, J shed 5 bases, and the junction held 16 bases outside the gene matches. Germline CDR1 is SGHAT and CDR2 is FQNNGV. The CDR3 runs 17 residues. The CDR3 region has the DNA TGTGCCAGCAGCAATCCCGGGACAGTACTGTTAGGAGATACGCAGTATTTT. It codes for CASSNPGTVLLGDTQYF.

Points on this clone: The same CDR3 can be traced to other DNA sequences in this sample. This chain connects TRBV11-2 to TRBJ1-2; no clear D gene. The length of the CDR3 is 12 residues. Germline CDR1 is SGHAT and CDR2 is FQNNGV. Deletions cut 3 bases from V and 4 bases from J, with 6 bases between. CDR3 DNA: TGTGCCAGCAGCTTGGAGATCTATGGCTACACCTTC. It encodes CASSLEIYGYTF.

The chain joins TRBV28 to TRBJ2-1; D is ambiguous. CDR1 is MDHEN, CDR2 SYDVKM, per germline. The V end lost 4 bases, the J end lost 0 bases, and 10 bases lay between the germline ends. This CDR3 spans 15 amino acids. For the CDR3, the DNA is TGTGCCAGCAGTTCCGCCGGTAGCTCCTACAATGAGCAGTTCTTC. Encoded protein: CASSSAGSSYNEQFF.

The rearrangement joins TRBV5-8 to TRBJ2-3; 14 bases align to TRBD2. Germline assignment: CDR1 SGHTS and CDR2 YDEGEE. CDR3 length: 15 amino acids. Losses at the gene ends were 1 base for V and 8 bases for J; bases not matched to a gene: 3. This chain's CDR3 is CASSLRLAGGLTQYF. CDR3 DNA sequence: TGTGCCAGCAGCTTGAGACTAGCGGGAGGGCTTACGCAGTATTTT.

Points on this clone: The junction does not match germline at one end; this may be a read error. V is TRBV27 and J is TRBJ2-3, with TRBD2 as a possible D gene (6 bases). The germline V gene encodes CDR1 MNHEY and CDR2 SMNVEV (reference sequence). This CDR3 comprises 14 residues. CDR3 nucleotides: TGTGCCAGCAGTTTAGGCGGGATCACAGATACGCGGTATTTT. Translating gives CASSLGGITDTRYF.

This clone appeared a single time. CDR3 bases: TGTGCCAGCAACGGAGCGGGAGTAATGAAGACCCAGTACTTC. It translates to CASNGAGVMKTQYF. The chain employs TRBV28 and TRBJ2-5, with 8 bases that match TRBD2. Trimming at V came to 7 bases and at J to 6 bases, leaving 10 bases not matched to a gene. This CDR3 contains 14 residues. Germline CDR1 and CDR2: MDHEN and SYDVKM.

The chain carries TRBV18 and TRBJ1-1; TRBD1 aligns across 9 bases. The CDR3 length is 12 residues. J was trimmed by 11 bases and V by 3 bases; bases with no gene match: 4. Germline V CDR1 and CDR2: KGHSH, LQKENI. The CDR3 sequence: CASSPDGQGAFF. CDR3 sequence (DNA): TGTGCCAGCTCACCTGACGGACAGGGGGCTTTCTTT.

V usage is TRBV29-1 and J usage is TRBJ1-1; D gene uncertain. This CDR3 region has 12 residues. Trimming took off 5 bases at V and 7 bases at J, with 14 bases between the two ends. Germline V gives CDR1 SQVTM, CDR2 ANQGSEA. The CDR3 DNA sequence: TGCAGCGTTTTCTCCAGGATCCGTGAAGCTTTCTTT. Residues: CSVFSRIREAFF.

The J gene is TRBJ2-7, the V gene TRBV11-2; D is possibly TRBD2 (6 bases). Trimming removed 4 bases from V and 3 bases from J, with 19 bases in between. The CDR3 loop spans 16 amino acids. CDR1 is SGHAT and CDR2 is FQNNGV in the germline V gene. Written as DNA, the CDR3 is TGTGCCAGCAGCTCAACCGGGGGAGCCGTTGGCTACGAGCAGTACTTC. This sequence encodes CASSSTGGAVGYEQYF.

The chain uses TRBV27 and TRBJ2-7; unclear D gene. The CDR3 runs to 15 residues. V lost 1 base, J lost 0 bases, and 10 bases lay in between. Germline-derived CDR1 and CDR2 are MNHEY and SMNVEV (reference sequence). The CDR3 coding sequence is TGTGCCAGCAGTTTATGGGCAGAGAGCTCCTACGAGCAGTACTTC. It codes for CASSLWAESSYEQYF.

A word on this clone: The same CDR3 can be traced to other DNA sequences in this sample. The chain joins TRBV5-1 to TRBJ1-1; D is possibly TRBD1 (5 bases). Trimming took 4 bases from V and 4 from J, leaving 14 bases between them. Germline values: CDR1 SGHRS, CDR2 YFSETQ. CDR3 length equals 14 residues. The CDR3 DNA sequence: TGCGCCAGCAGCGGGAGTGCGAGGGGCACTGAAGCTTTCTTT. Its protein is CASSGSARGTEAFF.

The chain joins TRBV6-6 to TRBJ2-7; the D is unclear. The V gene lost 0 bases and the J gene lost 1 base, with 7 bases spanning the gap. The CDR3 length is 14 residues. The germline gives CDR1 MNHNY, CDR2 SVGAGI (reference sequence). CDR3 DNA: TGTGCCAGCAGTTACTCGCGTCAGTCCTACGAGCAGTACTTC. This sequence encodes CASSYSRQSYEQYF.